The 7 T cell receptor beta chains given below trace back to one sample, sequenced in a study of shared clonotypes between healthy human individuals. Only in-frame clones appear in the TCRdb table, and some are missing; sequencing was by immunoSEQ multiplex PCR. The data contain over a million clones, approximately 72% of them seen just once; the ten biggest clones take up about 1.5%. What was sequenced was memory CD4+ T cells sorted from blood. Subset of the sample: CD45RA-negative fraction. All receptors come from a man between 18 and 35 years old in good health.

The chain uses TRBV9 and TRBJ1-2, with 8 bases aligning to TRBD1. This CDR3 has 15 amino acids. The trim removed 3 bases at V and 8 bases at J, leaving 12 bases unmatched. Germline loops: CDR1 SGDLS, CDR2 YYNGEE. For the CDR3, the DNA is TGTGCCAGCAGCGCGGACAGGGCAAATCTAGGAGGCTACACCTTC. It translates to CASSADRANLGGYTF.

This chain joins TRBV7-2 and TRBJ2-2; TRBD2 matches at 13 bases. The V gene's germline CDR1 is SGHTA and CDR2 FQGNSA. The CDR3 length is 17 residues. The J segment lost 6 bases and the V segment lost 1 base, leaving 5 bases of the junction unmatched. CDR3 protein: CASSLVTSGRRAGELFF. The CDR3 nucleotides are TGTGCCAGCAGCTTAGTGACTAGCGGGAGGAGGGCCGGGGAGCTGTTTTTT.

This clone was observed a handful of times. The rearrangement uses TRBV30 and TRBJ1-1; D is unclear. Trimming cost V 3 bases and J 2 bases, with 10 bases left between them. There are 13 residues in the CDR3. Looked up from germline, CDR1 is GTSNPN and CDR2 is SVGIG (reference sequence). CDR3 protein: CAWSPEGNTEAFF. In DNA, the CDR3 is TGTGCCTGGAGCCCGGAGGGTAACACTGAAGCTTTCTTT.

V is TRBV9 and J is TRBJ1-1; a possible D gene is TRBD1 (5 bases). Germline V CDR1 and CDR2: SGDLS, YYNGEE. The CDR3 has 15 amino acids. The germline V and J ends were trimmed by 3 bases and 3 bases, with 15 bases remaining between them. The CDR3 loop reads CASSAGQGGDTEAFF. The CDR3 DNA sequence: TGTGCCAGCAGCGCTGGGCAGGGTGGGGACACTGAAGCTTTCTTT. The full variable domain, rest sourced from reference TRBV9 and TRBJ1-1, is DSGVTQTPKHLITATGQRVTLRCSPRSGDLSVYWYQQSLDQGLQFLIQYYNGEERAKGNILERFSAQQFPDLHSELNLSSLELGDSALYFCASSAGQGGDTEAFFGQGTRLTVV.

V and J are TRBV1 and TRBJ2-1; the DNA was not compared with TRBD2, the D call given in the table. TRBV1 is a pseudogene segment. CDR3 size: 14 residues. The DNA of the CDR3 is TGCACCAGCGGAGGACTAGCGGGGGTTCATGAGCAGTTCTTC. Its translation: CTSGGLAGVHEQFF.

The rearrangement joins TRBV15 to TRBJ2-1; D is possibly TRBD2 (5 bases). V was cut by 0 bases and J by 10 bases, with 16 bases left in between. There are 15 residues in the CDR3. The germline gives CDR1 LNHNV, CDR2 YYDKDF (reference sequence). The CDR3 region is CATSRDPGGSPEQFF. CDR3 DNA sequence: TGTGCCACCAGCAGAGATCCTGGCGGGTCTCCGGAGCAGTTCTTC.

This clone has more than one count but fewer than ten. The V call is TRBV7-2, the J call TRBJ2-7; D possibly corresponds to TRBD1 (5 bases). The CDR3 loop spans 13 amino acids. Trimming shortened V by 3 bases and J by 2 bases, and 8 bases separated the two germline ends. Per the germline V gene, CDR1 is SGHTA and CDR2 is FQGNSA. CDR3 bases: TGTGCCAGCAGCTTCGACAGCCCCTACGAGCAGTACTTC. It specifies CASSFDSPYEQYF.